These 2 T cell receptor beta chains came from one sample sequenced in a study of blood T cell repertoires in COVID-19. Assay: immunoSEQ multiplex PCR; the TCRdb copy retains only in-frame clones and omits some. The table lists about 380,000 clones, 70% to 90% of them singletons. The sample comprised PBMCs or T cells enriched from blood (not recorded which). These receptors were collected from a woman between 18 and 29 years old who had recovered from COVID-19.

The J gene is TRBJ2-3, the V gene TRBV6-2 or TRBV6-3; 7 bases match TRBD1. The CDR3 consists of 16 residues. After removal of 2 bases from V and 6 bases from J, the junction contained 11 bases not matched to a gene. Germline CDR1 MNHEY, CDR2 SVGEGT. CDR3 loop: CASSYRQGEPGDTQYF. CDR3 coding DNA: TGTGCCAGCAGTTACCGTCAGGGGGAACCAGGGGATACGCAGTATTTT.

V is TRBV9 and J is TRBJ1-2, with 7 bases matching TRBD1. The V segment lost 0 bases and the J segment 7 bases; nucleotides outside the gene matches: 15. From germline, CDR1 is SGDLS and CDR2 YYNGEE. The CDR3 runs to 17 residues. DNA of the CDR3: TGTGCCAGCAGCGTAGCTGTTGGGGGGCAGGGGGTAGTTGGCTACACCTTC. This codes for CASSVAVGGQGVVGYTF.